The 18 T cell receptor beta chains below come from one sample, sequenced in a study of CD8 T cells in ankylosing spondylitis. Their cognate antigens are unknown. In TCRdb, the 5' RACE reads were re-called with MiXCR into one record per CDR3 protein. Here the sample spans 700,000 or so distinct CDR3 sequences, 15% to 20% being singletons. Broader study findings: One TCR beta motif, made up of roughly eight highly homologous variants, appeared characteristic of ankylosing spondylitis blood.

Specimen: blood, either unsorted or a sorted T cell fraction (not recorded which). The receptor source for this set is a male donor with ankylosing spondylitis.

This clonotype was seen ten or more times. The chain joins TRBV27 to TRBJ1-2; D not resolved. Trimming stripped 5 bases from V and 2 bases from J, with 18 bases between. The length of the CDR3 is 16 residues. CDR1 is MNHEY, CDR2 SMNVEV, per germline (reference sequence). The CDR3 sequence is CASSPLSSDPNYGYTF. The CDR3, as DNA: TGTGCCAGCAGTCCCCTTTCTTCGGACCCAAACTATGGCTACACCTTC.

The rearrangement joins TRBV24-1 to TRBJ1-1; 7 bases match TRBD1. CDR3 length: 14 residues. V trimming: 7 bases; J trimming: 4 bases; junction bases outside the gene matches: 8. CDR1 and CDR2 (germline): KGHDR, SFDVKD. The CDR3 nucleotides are TGTGCCACCAGCTCGAGGGACAGAGTCACTGAAGCTTTCTTT. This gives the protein CATSSRDRVTEAFF.

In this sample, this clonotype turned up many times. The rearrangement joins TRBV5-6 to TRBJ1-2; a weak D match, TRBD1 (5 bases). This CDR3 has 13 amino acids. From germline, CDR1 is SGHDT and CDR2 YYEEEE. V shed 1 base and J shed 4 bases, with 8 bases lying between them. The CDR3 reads CASSLPGGYGYTF. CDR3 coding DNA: TGTGCCAGCAGCTTGCCCGGGGGCTATGGCTACACCTTC. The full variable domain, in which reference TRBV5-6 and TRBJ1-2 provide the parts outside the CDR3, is DAGVTQSPTHLIKTRGQQVTLRCSPKSGHDTVSWYQQALGQGPQFIFQYYEEEERQRGNFPDRFSGHQFPNYSSELNVNALLLGDSALYLCASSLPGGYGYTFGSGTRLTVV.

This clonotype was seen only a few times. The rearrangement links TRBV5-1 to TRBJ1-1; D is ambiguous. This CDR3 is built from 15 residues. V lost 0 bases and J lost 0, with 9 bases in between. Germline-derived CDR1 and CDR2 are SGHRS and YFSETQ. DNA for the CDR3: TGCGCCAGCAGCTTGGATGCCGGATTGAACACTGAAGCTTTCTTT. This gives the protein CASSLDAGLNTEAFF.

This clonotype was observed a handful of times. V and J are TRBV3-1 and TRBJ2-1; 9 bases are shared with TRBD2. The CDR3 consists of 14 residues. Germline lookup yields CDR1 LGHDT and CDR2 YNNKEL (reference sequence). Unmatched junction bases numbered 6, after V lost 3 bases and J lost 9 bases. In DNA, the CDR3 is TGTGCCAGCAGCCATGACCTAGCGGGATTTGAGCAGTTCTTC. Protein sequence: CASSHDLAGFEQFF.

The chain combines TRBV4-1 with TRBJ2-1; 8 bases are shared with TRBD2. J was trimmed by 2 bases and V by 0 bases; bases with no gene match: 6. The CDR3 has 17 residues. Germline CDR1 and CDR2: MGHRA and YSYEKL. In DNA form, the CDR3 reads TGCGCCAGCAGCCAAGACTCGAGCGGGGGCACCTACAATGAGCAGTTCTTC. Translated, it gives CASSQDSSGGTYNEQFF.

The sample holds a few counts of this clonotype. The CDR3 is CSASFGDRGASLHF. CDR3 DNA sequence: TGCAGTGCTAGTTTCGGGGACAGGGGAGCGTCCCTCCACTTT. The chain recombines TRBV20-1 with TRBJ1-6; 10 positions agree with TRBD1. Trimming took 3 bases from V and 14 from J; bases not matched to a gene: 10. The CDR3 is 14 residues long. Germline assignment: CDR1 DFQATT and CDR2 SNEGSKA (reference sequence).

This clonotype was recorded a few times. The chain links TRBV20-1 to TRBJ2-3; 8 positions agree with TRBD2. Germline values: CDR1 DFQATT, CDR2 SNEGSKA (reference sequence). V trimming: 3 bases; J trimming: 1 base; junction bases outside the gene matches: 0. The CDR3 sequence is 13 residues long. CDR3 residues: CSARGLGTDTQYF. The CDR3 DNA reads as TGCAGTGCTAGGGGACTAGGCACAGATACGCAGTATTTT.

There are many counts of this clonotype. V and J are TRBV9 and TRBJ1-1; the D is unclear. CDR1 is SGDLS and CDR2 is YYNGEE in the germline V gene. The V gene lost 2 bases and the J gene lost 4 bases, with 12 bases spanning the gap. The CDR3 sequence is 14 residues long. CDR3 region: CASSVGGIGTEAFF. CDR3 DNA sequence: TGTGCCAGCAGCGTGGGAGGTATCGGCACTGAAGCTTTCTTT.

The DNA for the CDR3 is TGTGCCAGCAGCGTCTCCGGGACTCTCTACGAGCAGTACTTC. Residues: CASSVSGTLYEQYF. The chain carries TRBV7-2 and TRBJ2-7, with D perhaps TRBD2 (6 bases). This CDR3 is built from 14 residues. From germline, CDR1 is SGHTA and CDR2 FQGNSA. Trimming removed 5 bases at V and 3 bases at J, with 14 bases between.

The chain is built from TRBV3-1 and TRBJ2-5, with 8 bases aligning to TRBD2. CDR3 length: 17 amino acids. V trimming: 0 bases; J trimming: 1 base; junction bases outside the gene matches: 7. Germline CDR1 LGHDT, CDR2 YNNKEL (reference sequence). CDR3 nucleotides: TGTGCCAGCAGCCAAGATCGGGGGGGCAGGCTCCAAGAGACCCAGTACTTC. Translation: CASSQDRGGRLQETQYF.

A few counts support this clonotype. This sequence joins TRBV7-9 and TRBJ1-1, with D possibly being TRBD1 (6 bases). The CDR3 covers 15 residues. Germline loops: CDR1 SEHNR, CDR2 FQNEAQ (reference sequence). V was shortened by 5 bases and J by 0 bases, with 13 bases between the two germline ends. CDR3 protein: CASSPTQGLNTEAFF. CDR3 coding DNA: TGTGCCAGCAGCCCAACACAGGGTTTGAACACTGAAGCTTTCTTT.

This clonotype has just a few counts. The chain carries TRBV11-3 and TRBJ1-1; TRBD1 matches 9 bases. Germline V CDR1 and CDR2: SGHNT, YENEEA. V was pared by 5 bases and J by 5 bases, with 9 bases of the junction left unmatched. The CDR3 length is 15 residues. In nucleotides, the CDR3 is TGTGCCAGCAGCCCTACGGGACAGGGATGGACTGAAGCTTTCTTT. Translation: CASSPTGQGWTEAFF.

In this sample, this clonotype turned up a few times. CDR3 residues: CASSASGTIGNTIYF. The CDR3 DNA follows: TGCGCCAGCAGCGCCTCCGGGACAATCGGAAACACCATATATTTT. V and J are TRBV5-1 and TRBJ1-3; D is perhaps TRBD1 (6 bases). V was clipped by 4 bases and J by 4 bases, with 15 bases between them. Per germline, CDR1 SGHRS and CDR2 YFSETQ. This CDR3 spans 15 amino acids. The full variable domain, completed using reference TRBV5-1 and TRBJ1-3, is KAGVTQTPRYLIKTRGQQVTLSCSPISGHRSVSWYQQTPGQGLQFLFEYFSETQRNKGNFPGRFSGRQFSNSRSEMNVSTLELGDSALYLCASSASGTIGNTIYFGEGSWLTVV.

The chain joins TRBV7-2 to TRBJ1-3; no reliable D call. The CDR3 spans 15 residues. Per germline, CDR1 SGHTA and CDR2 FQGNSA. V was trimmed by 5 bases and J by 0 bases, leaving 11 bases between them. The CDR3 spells CASSTDGNSGNTIYF. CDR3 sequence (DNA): TGTGCCAGCAGCACCGACGGCAACTCTGGAAACACCATATATTTT.

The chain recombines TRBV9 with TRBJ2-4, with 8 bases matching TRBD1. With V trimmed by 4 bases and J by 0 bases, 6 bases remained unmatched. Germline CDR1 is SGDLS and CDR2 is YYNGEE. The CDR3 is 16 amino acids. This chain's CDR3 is CASSLQGAGAKNIQYF. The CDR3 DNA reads TGTGCCAGCAGCCTTCAGGGGGCGGGAGCCAAAAACATTCAGTACTTC.

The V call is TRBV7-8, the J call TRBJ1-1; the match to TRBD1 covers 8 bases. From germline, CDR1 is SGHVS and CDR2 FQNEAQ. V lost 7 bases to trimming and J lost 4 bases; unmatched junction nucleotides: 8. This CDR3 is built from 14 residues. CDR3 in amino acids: CASTITDRGTEAFF. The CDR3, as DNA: TGTGCCAGCACCATAACAGACAGGGGCACTGAAGCTTTCTTT. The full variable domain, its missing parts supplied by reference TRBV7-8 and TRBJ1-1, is GAGVSQSPRYKVAKRGQDVALRCDPISGHVSLFWYQQALGQGPEFLTYFQNEAQLDKSGLPSDRFFAERPEGSVSTLKIQRTQQEDSAVYLCASTITDRGTEAFFGQGTRLTVV.

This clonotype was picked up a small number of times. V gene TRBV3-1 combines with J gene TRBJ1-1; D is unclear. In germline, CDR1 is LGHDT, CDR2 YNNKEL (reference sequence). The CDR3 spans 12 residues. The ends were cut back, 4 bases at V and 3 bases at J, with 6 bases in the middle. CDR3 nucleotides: TGTGCCAGCAGCCGGGATTACACTGAAGCTTTCTTT. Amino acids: CASSRDYTEAFF.